This T cell receptor (beta chain) was recovered during a study of T cells in women clearing cervical HPV infection. Across the whole study: Donors had HPV16-related CIN3 or worse; 2 had invasive cancer. Controls gave blood once infection was undetectable; cases at lesion identification. Study-level findings and limits: Repertoire richness, not evenness, was significantly elevated in CIN3+ cases versus controls. Combining TCR richness with V gene abundances gave roughly 0.8 AUC.

Using immunoSEQ multiplex PCR, the repertoire was profiled, and TCRdb retains in-frame clones only, with some absent. The table gives approximately 21,000 clones; the top ten clones make up roughly a quarter of it. With 4 bases clipped from V and 8 bases from J, the junction kept 7 bases outside the gene matches. Germline CDR1 reads SGHRS; CDR2 reads YFSETQ. This CDR3 is 15 amino acids long. Comments on this clone: Its target is not known. The sequence runs out 3 residues before the end of the CDR3; the remainder is reconstructed from the germline J gene.

This sequence was found in a woman between 18 and 69 years old with a cervical HPV16 infection that either progressed to CIN3+ or cleared (not recorded which). The sample comprised blood buffy coat. The chain combines TRBV5-1 with TRBJ2-1; 12 positions match TRBD2. This CDR3 reads CASSAGLAGLHEQFF. The sequenced CDR3 bases are TGCGCCAGCAGCGCCGGACTAGCGGGATTACATGAG.